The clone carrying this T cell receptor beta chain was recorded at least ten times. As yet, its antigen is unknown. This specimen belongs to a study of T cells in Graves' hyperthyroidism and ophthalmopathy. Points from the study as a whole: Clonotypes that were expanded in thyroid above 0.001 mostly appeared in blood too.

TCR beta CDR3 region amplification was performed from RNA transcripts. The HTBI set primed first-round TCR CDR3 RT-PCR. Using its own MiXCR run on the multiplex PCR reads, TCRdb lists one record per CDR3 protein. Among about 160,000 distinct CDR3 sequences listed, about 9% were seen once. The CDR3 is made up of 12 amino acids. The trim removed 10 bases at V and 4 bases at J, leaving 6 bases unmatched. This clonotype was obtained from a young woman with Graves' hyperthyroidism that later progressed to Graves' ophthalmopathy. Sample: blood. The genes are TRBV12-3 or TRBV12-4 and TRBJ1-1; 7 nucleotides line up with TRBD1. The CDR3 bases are TGTGCCACACTAACAGGGGCCACTGAAGCTTTCTTT. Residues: CATLTGATEAFF.